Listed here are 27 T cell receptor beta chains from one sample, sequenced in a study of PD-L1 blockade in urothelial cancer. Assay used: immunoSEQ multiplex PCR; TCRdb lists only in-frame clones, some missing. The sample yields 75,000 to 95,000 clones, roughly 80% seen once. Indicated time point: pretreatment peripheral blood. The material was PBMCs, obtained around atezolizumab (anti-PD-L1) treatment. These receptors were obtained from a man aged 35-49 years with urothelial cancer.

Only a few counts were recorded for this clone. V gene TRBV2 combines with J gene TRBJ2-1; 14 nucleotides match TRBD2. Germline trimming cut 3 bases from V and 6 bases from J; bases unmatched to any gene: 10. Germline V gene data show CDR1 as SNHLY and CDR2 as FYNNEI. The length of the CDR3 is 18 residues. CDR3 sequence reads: CASSDSGTSGRWVNEQFF. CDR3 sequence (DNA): TGTGCCAGCAGTGACTCCGGGACTAGCGGGAGATGGGTCAATGAGCAGTTCTTC. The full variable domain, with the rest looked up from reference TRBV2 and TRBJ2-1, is EPEVTQTPSHQVTQMGQEVILRCVPISNHLYFYWYRQILGQKVEFLVSFYNNEISEKSEIFDDQFSVERPDGSNFTLKIRSTKLEDSAMYFCASSDSGTSGRWVNEQFFGPGTRLTVL.

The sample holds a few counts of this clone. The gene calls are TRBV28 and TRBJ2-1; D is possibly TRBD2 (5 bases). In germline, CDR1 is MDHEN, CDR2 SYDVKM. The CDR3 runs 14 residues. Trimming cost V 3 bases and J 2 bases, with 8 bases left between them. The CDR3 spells CASSFHGAYNEQFF. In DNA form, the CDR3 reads TGTGCCAGCAGTTTCCACGGGGCCTACAATGAGCAGTTCTTC.

The CDR3 sequence: CASSYSSSPTGELFF. Here the CDR3 DNA reads TGTGCCAGCAGTTACTCGTCTAGCCCCACCGGGGAGCTGTTTTTT. The chain carries TRBV6-6 and TRBJ2-2; perhaps TRBD2 as D (5 bases). The CDR3 sequence is 15 residues long. V dropped 0 bases and J dropped 4 bases, with 9 bases sitting between them. From germline, CDR1 is MNHNY and CDR2 SVGAGI (reference sequence).

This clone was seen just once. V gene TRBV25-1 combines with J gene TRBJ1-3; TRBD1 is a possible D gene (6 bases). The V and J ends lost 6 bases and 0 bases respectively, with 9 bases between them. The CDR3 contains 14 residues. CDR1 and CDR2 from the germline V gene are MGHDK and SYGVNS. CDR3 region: CASRGALSGNTIYF. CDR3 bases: TGTGCCAGCAGGGGGGCTCTCTCTGGAAACACCATATATTTT.

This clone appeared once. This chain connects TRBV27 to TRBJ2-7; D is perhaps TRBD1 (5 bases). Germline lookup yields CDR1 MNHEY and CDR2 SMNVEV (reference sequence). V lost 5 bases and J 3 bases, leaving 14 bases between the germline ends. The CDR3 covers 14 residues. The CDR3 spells CASSTYGHHYEQYF. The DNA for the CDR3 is TGTGCCAGCAGTACCTATGGACACCACTACGAGCAGTACTTC.

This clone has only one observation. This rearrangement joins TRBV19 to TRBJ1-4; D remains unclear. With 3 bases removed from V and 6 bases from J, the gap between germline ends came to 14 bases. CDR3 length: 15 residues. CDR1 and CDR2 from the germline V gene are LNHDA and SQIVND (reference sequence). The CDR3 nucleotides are TGTGCCAGTAGTATTATAGGCAGGCGGGATGAAAAACTGTTTTTT. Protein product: CASSIIGRRDEKLFF.

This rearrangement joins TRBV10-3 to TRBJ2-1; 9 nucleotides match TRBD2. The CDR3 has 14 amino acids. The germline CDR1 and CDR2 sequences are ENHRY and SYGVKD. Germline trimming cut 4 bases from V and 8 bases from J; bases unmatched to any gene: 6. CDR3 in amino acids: CAISVGLATHEQFF. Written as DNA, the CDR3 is TGTGCCATCAGTGTTGGACTAGCGACTCATGAGCAGTTCTTC.

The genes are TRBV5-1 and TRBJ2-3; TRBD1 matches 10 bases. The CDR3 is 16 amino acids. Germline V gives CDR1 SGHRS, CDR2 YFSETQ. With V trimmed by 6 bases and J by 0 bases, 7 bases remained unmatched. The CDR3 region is CASTPGTGASTDTQYF. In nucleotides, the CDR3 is TGCGCCAGCACCCCGGGGACAGGGGCCAGCACAGATACGCAGTATTTT. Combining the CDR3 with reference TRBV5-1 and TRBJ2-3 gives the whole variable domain KAGVTQTPRYLIKTRGQQVTLSCSPISGHRSVSWYQQTPGQGLQFLFEYFSETQRNKGNFPGRFSGRQFSNSRSEMNVSTLELGDSALYLCASTPGTGASTDTQYFGPGTRLTVL.

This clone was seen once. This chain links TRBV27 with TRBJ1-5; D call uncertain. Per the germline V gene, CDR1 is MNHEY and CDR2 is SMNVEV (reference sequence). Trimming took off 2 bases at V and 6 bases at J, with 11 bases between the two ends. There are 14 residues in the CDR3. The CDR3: CASSLTTFGQPQHF. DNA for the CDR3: TGTGCCAGCAGTTTAACCACTTTTGGTCAGCCCCAGCATTTT.

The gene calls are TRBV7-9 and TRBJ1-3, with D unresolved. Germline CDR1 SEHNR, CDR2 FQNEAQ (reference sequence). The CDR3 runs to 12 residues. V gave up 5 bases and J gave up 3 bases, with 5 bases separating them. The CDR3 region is CASSEFGNTIYF. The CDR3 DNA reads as TGTGCCAGCAGCGAGTTTGGAAACACCATATATTTT.

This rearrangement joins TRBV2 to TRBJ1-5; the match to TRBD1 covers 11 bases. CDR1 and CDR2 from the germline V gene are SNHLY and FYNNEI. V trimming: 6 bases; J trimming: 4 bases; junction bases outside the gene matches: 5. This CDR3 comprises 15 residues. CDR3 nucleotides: TGTGCCAGCAGGCTGGACAGGGGGCAAAATCAGCCCCAGCATTTT. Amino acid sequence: CASRLDRGQNQPQHF.

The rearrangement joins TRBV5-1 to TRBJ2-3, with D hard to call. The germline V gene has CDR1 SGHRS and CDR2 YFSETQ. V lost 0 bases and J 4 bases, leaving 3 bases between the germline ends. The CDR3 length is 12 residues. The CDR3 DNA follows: TGCGCCAGCAGCTTGGCGGCAGATACGCAGTATTTT. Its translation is CASSLAADTQYF.

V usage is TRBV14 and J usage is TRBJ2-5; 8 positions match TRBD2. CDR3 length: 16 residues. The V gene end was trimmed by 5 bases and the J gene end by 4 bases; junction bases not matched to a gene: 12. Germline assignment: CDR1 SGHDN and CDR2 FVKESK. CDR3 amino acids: CASSITGTRRGETQYF. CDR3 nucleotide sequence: TGTGCCAGCAGCATTACCGGGACTAGGAGGGGAGAGACCCAGTACTTC.

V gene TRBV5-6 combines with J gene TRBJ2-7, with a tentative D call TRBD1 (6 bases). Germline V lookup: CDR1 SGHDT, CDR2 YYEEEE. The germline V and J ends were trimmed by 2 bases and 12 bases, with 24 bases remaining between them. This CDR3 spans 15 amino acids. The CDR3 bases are TGTGCCAGCAGCTTAAGAGTCGGACAGCGGCCGTCGGGGTACTTC. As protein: CASSLRVGQRPSGYF.

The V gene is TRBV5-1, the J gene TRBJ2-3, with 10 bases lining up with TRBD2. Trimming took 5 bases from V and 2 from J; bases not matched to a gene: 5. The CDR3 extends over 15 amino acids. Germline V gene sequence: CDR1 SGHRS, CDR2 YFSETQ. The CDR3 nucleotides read TGCGCCAGCAGTCTAGCGGGAGCTAACACAGATACGCAGTATTTT. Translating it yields CASSLAGANTDTQYF.

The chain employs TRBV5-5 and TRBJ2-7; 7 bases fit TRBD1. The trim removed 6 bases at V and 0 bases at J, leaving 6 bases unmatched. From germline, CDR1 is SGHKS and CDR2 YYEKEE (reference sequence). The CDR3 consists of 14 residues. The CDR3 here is CASNLGTASYEQYF. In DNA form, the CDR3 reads TGTGCCAGCAACTTAGGGACAGCCTCCTACGAGCAGTACTTC.

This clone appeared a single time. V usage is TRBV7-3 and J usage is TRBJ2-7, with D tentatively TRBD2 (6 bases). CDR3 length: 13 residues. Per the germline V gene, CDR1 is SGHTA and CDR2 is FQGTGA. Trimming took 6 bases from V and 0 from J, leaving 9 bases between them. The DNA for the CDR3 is TGTGCCAGCAGACTGGGAGGCTCCTACGAGCAGTACTTC. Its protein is CASRLGGSYEQYF.

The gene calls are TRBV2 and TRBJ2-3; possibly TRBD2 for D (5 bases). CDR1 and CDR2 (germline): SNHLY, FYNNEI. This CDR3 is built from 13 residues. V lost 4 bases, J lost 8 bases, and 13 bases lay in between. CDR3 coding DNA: TGTGCCAGCAGTGCCGAGGGCCGCAGTACGCAGTATTTT. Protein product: CASSAEGRSTQYF.

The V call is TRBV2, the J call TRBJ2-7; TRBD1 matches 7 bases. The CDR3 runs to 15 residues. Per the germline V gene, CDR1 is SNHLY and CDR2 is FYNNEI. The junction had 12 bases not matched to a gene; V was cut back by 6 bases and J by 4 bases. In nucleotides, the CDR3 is TGTGCCAGCAGCCGTACGAACAGGGGTACGTACGAGCAGTACTTC. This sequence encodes CASSRTNRGTYEQYF.

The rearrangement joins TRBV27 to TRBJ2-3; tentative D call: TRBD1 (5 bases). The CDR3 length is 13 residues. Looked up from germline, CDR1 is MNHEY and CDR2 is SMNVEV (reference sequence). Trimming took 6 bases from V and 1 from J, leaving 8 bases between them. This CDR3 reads CASRVGGTDTQYF. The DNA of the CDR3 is TGTGCCAGCAGGGTAGGGGGCACAGATACGCAGTATTTT.

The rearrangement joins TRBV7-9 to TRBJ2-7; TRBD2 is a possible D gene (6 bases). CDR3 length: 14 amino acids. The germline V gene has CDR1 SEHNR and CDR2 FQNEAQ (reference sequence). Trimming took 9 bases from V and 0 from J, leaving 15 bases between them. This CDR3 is CASGAGLASYEQYF. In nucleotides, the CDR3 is TGTGCCAGTGGAGCGGGTTTAGCCTCCTACGAGCAGTACTTC.

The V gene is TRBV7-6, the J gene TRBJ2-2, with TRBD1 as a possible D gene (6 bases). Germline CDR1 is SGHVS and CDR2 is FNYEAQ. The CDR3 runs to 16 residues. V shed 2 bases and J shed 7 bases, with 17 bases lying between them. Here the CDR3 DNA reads TGTGCCAGCAGCTTAACCTTTGCAGGGGTCGGCGGGGAGCTGTTTTTT. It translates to CASSLTFAGVGGELFF.

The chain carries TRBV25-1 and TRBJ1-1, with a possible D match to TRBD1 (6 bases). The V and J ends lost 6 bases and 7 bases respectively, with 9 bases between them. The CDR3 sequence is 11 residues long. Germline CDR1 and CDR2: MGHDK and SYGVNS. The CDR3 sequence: CASSRDNEAFF. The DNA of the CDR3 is TGTGCCAGCAGCCGGGACAATGAAGCTTTCTTT.

This CDR3 reads CASSGGASNQPQHF. In DNA, the CDR3 is TGTGCCAGCAGTGGGGGGGCCAGCAATCAGCCCCAGCATTTT. V is TRBV28 and J is TRBJ1-5, with D perhaps matching TRBD1 (6 bases). The germline gives CDR1 MDHEN, CDR2 SYDVKM. Trimming removed 5 bases at V and 1 base at J, with 9 bases between. This CDR3 region has 14 residues.

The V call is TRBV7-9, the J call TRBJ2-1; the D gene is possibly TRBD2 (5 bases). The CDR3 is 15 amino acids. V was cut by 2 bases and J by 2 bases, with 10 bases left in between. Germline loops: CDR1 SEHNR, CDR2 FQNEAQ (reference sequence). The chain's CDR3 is CASSLSAGTYNEQFF. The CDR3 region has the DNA TGTGCCAGCAGCTTATCGGCGGGTACCTACAATGAGCAGTTCTTC.

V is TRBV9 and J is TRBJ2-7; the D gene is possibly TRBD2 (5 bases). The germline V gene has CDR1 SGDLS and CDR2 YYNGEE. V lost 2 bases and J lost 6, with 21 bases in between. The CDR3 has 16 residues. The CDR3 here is CASSVLEWAGEGEQYF. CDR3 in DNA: TGTGCCAGCAGCGTCCTGGAGTGGGCCGGCGAGGGCGAGCAGTACTTC.

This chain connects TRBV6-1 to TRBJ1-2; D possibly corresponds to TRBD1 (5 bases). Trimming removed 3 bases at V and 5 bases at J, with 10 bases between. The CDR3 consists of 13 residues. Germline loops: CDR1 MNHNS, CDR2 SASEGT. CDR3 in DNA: TGTGCCAGCAGTGATAGGGAGGGGTATGGCTACACCTTC. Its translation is CASSDREGYGYTF.